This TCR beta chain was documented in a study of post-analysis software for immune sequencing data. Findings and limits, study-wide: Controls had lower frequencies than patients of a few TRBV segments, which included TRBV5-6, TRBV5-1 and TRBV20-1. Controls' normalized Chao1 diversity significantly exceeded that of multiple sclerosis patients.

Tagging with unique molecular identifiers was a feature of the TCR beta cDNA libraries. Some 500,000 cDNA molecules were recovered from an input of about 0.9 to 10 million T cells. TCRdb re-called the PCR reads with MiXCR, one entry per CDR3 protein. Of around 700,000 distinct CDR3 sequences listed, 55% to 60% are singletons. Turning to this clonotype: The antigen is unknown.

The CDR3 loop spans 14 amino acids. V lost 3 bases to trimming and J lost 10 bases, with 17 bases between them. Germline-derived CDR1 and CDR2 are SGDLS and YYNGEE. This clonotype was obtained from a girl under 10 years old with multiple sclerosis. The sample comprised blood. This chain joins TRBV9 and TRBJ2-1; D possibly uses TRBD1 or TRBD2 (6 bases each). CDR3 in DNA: TGTGCCAGCAGCGAGGGGGGACACGGCTACGAGCAGTTCTTC. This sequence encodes CASSEGGHGYEQFF.